This entry describes one T cell receptor beta chain. The germline V gene has CDR1 SGHTA and CDR2 FQGNSA. V dropped 5 bases and J dropped 1 base, with 18 bases sitting between them. This CDR3 has 17 amino acids. This sample stems from a study of T cells in Graves' hyperthyroidism and ophthalmopathy. Using RNA transcripts as the source, TCR beta CDR3 regions were amplified. When the TCR CDR3 underwent first-round RT-PCR, the HTBI primer set was used. MiXCR was run by TCRdb on the multiplex PCR reads, yielding one entry per CDR3 protein. The sample has some 530,000 distinct CDR3 sequences; about 20% are singletons. Used for diagnoses were clinical symptoms, serum thyroxine and TRAb, thyroid ultrasound and orbital computed tomography.

The sequenced sample was blood. The TCR sequence derives from a woman in her 70s with Graves' ophthalmopathy. The rearrangement uses TRBV7-2 and TRBJ1-3; D possibly corresponds to TRBD1 (5 bases). In DNA, the CDR3 is TGTGCCAGCAGCGTCCCACGGGGGGAAGCATCTGGAAACACCATATATTTT. Protein sequence: CASSVPRGEASGNTIYF.